This TCR beta chain was found in a study of cytomegalovirus exposure and HLA in healthy donors. Study results and caveats: At a 0.05 false discovery rate, a later analysis found some 18,000 TCR beta sequences to be associated with HLA alleles. It has been reported that TCR beta sequences accurately predicted the HLA-A and HLA-B alleles of most subjects.

PCR involved 60 Vbeta and 13 Jbeta primers. Profiling relied on immunoSEQ multiplex PCR, and the TCRdb table lists in-frame clones only, not all of them. The table lists about 140,000 clones. As regards this clone: Its antigen is as yet unknown.

The sequenced material came from PBMCs. This clonotype was obtained from a male donor in good health and CMV-seronegative.

DNA for the CDR3: TGTGCCAGCAGCTTCCCTAGGAAAAGCTCCTACAATGAGCAGTTCTTC. Residues: CASSFPRKSSYNEQFF. The chain recombines TRBV13 with TRBJ2-1; unclear D gene. This CDR3 is built from 16 residues. Germline V gene sequence: CDR1 PRHDT, CDR2 FYEKMQ (reference sequence). Trimming left V 3 bases short and J 0 bases short, with 12 bases between.